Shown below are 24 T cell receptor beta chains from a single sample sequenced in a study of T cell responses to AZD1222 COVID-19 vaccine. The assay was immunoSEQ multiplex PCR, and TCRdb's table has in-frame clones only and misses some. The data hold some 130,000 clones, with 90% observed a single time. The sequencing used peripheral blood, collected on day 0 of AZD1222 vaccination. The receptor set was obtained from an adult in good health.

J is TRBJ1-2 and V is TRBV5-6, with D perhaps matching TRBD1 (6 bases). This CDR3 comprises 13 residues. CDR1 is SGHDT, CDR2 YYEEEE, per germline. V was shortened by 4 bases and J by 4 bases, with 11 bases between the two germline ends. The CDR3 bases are TGTGCCAGCAGCCTGGACAGCGTCTATGGCTACACCTTC. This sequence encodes CASSLDSVYGYTF.

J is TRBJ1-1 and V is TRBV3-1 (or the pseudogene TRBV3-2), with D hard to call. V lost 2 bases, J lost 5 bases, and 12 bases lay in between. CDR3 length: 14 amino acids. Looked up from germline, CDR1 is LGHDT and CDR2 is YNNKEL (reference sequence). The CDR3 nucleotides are TGTGCCAGCAGCCAATCGGACGTGCTAACTGAAGCTTTCTTT. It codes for CASSQSDVLTEAFF.

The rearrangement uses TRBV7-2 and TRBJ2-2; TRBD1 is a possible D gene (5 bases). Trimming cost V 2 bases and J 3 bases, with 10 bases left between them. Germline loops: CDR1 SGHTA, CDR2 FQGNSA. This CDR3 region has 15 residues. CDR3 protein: CASSLRTGYTGELFF. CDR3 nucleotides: TGTGCCAGCAGCTTAAGAACAGGATACACCGGGGAGCTGTTTTTT.

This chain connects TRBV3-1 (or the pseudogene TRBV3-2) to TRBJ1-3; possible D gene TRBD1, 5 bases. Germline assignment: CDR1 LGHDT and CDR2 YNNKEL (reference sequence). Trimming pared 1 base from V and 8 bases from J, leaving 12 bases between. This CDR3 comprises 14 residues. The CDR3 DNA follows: TGTGCCAGCAGCCAAGTCTGGGGGAGGGACACCATATATTTT. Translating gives CASSQVWGRDTIYF.

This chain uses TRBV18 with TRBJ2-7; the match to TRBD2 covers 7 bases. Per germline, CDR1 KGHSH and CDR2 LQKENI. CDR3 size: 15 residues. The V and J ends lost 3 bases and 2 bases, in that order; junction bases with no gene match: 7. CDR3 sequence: CASSPVTGGTYEQYF. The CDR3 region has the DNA TGTGCCAGCTCACCGGTAACGGGGGGTACCTACGAGCAGTACTTC.

The CDR3 is CASSLVGTGDSPLHF. The CDR3 nucleotides read TGTGCCAGCAGCTTGGTGGGGACAGGGGATTCACCCCTCCACTTT. The genes are TRBV5-6 and TRBJ1-6; 10 bases match TRBD1. Germline V gene sequence: CDR1 SGHDT, CDR2 YYEEEE. J was trimmed by 8 bases and V by 0 bases; bases with no gene match: 2. This CDR3 has 15 amino acids.

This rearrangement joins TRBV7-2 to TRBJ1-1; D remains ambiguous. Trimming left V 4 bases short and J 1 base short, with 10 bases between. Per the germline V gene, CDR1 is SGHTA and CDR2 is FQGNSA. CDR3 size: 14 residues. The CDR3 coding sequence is TGTGCCAGCAGCTCCGCGGGCCAGAACACTGAAGCTTTCTTT. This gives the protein CASSSAGQNTEAFF. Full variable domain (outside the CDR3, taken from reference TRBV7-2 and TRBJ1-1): GAGVSQSPSNKVTEKGKDVELRCDPISGHTALYWYRQSLGQGLEFLIYFQGNSAPDKSGLPSDRFSAERTGGSVSTLTIQRTQQEDSAVYLCASSSAGQNTEAFFGQGTRLTVV.

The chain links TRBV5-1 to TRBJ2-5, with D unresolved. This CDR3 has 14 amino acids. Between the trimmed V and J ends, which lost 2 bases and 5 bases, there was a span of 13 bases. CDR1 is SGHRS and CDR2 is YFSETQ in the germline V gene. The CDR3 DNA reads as TGCGCCAGCAGCTTAAGCCAGGCCCCCGAGACCCAGTACTTC. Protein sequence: CASSLSQAPETQYF.

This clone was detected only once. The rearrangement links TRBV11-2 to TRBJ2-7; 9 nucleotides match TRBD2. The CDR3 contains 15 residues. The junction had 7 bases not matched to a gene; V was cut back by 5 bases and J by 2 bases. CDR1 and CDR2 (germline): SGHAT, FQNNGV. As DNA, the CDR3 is TGTGCCAGCAGCGAGAGCGGGGGGCCCCCCTACGAGCAGTACTTC. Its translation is CASSESGGPPYEQYF.

This CDR3 reads CASSQTVYYGYTF. CDR3 DNA sequence: TGTGCCAGCAGCCAAACGGTTTACTATGGCTACACCTTC. The V and J genes are TRBV3-1 (or the pseudogene TRBV3-2) and TRBJ1-2; D call uncertain. CDR1 is LGHDT and CDR2 is YNNKEL in the germline V gene (reference sequence). Between the trimmed V and J ends, which lost 2 bases and 3 bases, there was a span of 7 bases. There are 13 residues in the CDR3.

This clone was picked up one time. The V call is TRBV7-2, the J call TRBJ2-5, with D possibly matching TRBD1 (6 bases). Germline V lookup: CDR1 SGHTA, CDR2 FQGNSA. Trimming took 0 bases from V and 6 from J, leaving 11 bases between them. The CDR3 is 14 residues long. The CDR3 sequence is CASSLAGASQTQYF. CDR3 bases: TGTGCCAGCAGCTTAGCGGGGGCCTCCCAGACCCAGTACTTC.

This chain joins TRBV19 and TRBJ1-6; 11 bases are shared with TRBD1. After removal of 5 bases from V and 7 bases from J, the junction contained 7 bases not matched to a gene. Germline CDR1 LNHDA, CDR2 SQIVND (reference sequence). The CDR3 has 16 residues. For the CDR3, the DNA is TGTGCCAGTAGTCCGCCGGGACAGGGGGGAAATTCACCCCTCCACTTT. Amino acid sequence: CASSPPGQGGNSPLHF.

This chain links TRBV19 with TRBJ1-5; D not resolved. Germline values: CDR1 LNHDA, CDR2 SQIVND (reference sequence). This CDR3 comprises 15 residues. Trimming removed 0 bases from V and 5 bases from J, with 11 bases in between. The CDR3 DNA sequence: TGTGCCAGTAGTATAGAAGAGACTCTGGATCAGCCCCAGCATTTT. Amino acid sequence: CASSIEETLDQPQHF.

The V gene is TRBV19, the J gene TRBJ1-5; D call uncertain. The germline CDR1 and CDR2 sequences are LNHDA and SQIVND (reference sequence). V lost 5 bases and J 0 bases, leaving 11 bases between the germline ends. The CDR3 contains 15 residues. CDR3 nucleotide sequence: TGTGCCAGTAGTCCCTACCAGAATAGCAATCAGCCCCAGCATTTT. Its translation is CASSPYQNSNQPQHF.

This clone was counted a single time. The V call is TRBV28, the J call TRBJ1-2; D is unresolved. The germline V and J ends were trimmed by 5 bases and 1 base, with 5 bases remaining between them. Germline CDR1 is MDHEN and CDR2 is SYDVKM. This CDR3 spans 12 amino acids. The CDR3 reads CASSGSNYGYTF. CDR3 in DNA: TGTGCCAGCAGTGGGAGTAACTATGGCTACACCTTC.

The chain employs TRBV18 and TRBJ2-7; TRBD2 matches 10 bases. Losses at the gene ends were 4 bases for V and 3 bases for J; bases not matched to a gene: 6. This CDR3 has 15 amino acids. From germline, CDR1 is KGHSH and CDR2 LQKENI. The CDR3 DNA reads TGTGCCAGCTCACTTGCGGGACTAGCGAGCTACGAGCAGTACTTC. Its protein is CASSLAGLASYEQYF.

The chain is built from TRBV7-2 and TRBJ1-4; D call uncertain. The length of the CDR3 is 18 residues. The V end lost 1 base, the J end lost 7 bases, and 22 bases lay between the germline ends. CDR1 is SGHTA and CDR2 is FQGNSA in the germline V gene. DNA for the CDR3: TGTGCCAGCAGCTTAGATCGTCCAGGCCGGGGATTGGCTGAAAAACTGTTTTTT. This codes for CASSLDRPGRGLAEKLFF.

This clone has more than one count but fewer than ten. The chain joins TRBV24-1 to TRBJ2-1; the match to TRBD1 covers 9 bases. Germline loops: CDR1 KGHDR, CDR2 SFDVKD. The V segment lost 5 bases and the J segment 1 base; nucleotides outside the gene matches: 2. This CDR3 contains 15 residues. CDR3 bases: TGTGCCACCAGTGGACAGGGGGATTCCTACAATGAGCAGTTCTTC. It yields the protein CATSGQGDSYNEQFF.

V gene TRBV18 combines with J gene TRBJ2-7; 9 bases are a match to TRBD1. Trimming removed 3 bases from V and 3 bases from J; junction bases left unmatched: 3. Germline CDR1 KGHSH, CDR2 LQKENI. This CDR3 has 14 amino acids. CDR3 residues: CASSPGQGLYEQYF. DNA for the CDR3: TGTGCCAGCTCACCGGGACAGGGTCTCTACGAGCAGTACTTC.

The CDR3 sequence is CASRPLDRENTGELFF. The CDR3 DNA is TGTGCCAGCAGACCTCTTGACAGGGAGAACACCGGGGAGCTGTTTTTT. The J gene is TRBJ2-2, the V gene TRBV6-2 or TRBV6-3; 7 bases are a match to TRBD1. With V trimmed by 6 bases and J by 1 base, 8 bases remained unmatched. This CDR3 contains 16 residues. The V gene's germline CDR1 is MNHEY and CDR2 SVGEGT.

CDR3 coding DNA: TGTGCCACCAGTGTCCGAAGGCAGAGGACAGGGAACTCACCCCTCCACTTT. Protein product: CATSVRRQRTGNSPLHF. V gene TRBV24-1 combines with J gene TRBJ1-6; 8 nucleotides match TRBD1. Per the germline V gene, CDR1 is KGHDR and CDR2 is SFDVKD. The V and J ends lost 5 bases and 10 bases, in that order; junction bases with no gene match: 15. CDR3 size: 17 residues.

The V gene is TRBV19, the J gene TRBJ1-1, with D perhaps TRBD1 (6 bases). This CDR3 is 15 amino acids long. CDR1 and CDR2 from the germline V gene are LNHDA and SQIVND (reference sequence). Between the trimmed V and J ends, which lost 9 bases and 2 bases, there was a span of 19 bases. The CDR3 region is CASSTRGVPNTEAFF. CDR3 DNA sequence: TGTGCCAGCTCAACTAGGGGGGTCCCTAACACTGAAGCTTTCTTT.

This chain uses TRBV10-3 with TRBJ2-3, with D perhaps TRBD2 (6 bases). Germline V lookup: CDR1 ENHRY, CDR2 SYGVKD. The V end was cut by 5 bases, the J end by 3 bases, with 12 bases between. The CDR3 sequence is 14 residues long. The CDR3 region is CAISKLANTDTQYF. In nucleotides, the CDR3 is TGTGCCATCAGTAAACTAGCAAATACAGATACGCAGTATTTT.

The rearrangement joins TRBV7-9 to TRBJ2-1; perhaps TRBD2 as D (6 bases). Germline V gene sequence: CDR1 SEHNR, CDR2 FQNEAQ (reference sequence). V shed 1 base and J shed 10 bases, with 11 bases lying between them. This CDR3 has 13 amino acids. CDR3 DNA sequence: TGTGCCAGCAGCTTAGTAGATGGAGGGGAGCAGTTCTTC. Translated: CASSLVDGGEQFF.